One sample yielded the 8 T cell receptor beta chains listed below, sequenced in a study of identical twins. Via MiXCR, TCRdb re-called the 5' RACE reads, giving one row per CDR3 protein. This sample yields about 530,000 distinct CDR3 sequences, of which about 20% are seen a single time; 0.48% belongs to the top ten. The data were also submitted as part of a second study, on yellow fever vaccine responses in identical twins.

The sequencing input was CD4+ T cells sorted from blood. The receptor set was obtained from a woman between 18 and 29 years old in good health.

The chain employs TRBV5-1 and TRBJ2-3; no clear D. The CDR3 consists of 14 residues. V was pared by 4 bases and J by 1 base, with 10 bases between. Germline-derived CDR1 and CDR2 are SGHRS and YFSETQ. CDR3 DNA: TGCGCCAGCAGCCTCAACGCGGGCACAGATACGCAGTATTTT. This gives the protein CASSLNAGTDTQYF.

This clonotype was seen more than once but under ten times. The chain couples TRBV4-1 to TRBJ2-1; D is possibly TRBD2 (5 bases). The CDR3 totals 17 residues. The V gene lost 0 bases and the J gene lost 5 bases, with 17 bases spanning the gap. CDR1 is MGHRA and CDR2 is YSYEKL in the germline V gene. CDR3 nucleotide sequence: TGCGCCAGCAGCCAAGATCTCAGGAGGTCTGGGGACAATGAGCAGTTCTTC. It yields the protein CASSQDLRRSGDNEQFF.

To note about this clonotype: An end of the junction does not agree with germline; a read error may underlie this. The chain has TRBV7-3 and TRBJ2-2; 9 bases align to TRBD1. Germline CDR1 and CDR2: SGHTA and FQGTGA. The CDR3 is 17 residues long. CDR3 DNA sequence: TGTGCCAGCAGCGTAACTCCGGGACAGGGTGACACCGGGGAGCTGTTTTTT. This sequence encodes CASSVTPGQGDTGELFF.

This chain connects TRBV7-7 to TRBJ2-1; 9 bases align to TRBD1. CDR1 SSHAT and CDR2 FNYEAQ come from the germline V gene (reference sequence). J was trimmed by 2 bases and V by 5 bases; bases with no gene match: 7. The CDR3 runs to 16 residues. The CDR3 DNA sequence: TGTGCCAGCAGCGCCAGAACAGGGGGCGCCTACAATGAGCAGTTCTTC. Encoded protein: CASSARTGGAYNEQFF. The full variable domain, rest sourced from reference TRBV7-7 and TRBJ2-1, is GAGVSQSPRYKVTKRGQDVTLRCDPISSHATLYWYQQALGQGPEFLTYFNYEAQPDKSGLPSDRFSAERPEGSISTLTIQRTEQRDSAMYRCASSARTGGAYNEQFFGPGTRLTVL.

The table lists this clonotype with a few counts. The rearrangement joins TRBV6-1 to TRBJ2-7; unclear D gene. There are 12 residues in the CDR3. Germline V lookup: CDR1 MNHNS, CDR2 SASEGT. Trimming cost V 2 bases and J 7 bases, with 9 bases left between them. DNA for the CDR3: TGTGCCAGCAGTGAACGTGGGGTAGAGCAGTACGTC. Translation: CASSERGVEQYV.

This clonotype came up once. CDR3: CASRALDNEQFF. CDR3 bases: TGTGCCAGCAGGGCCCTAGACAATGAGCAGTTCTTC. The chain links TRBV2 to TRBJ2-1; D uncertain. Trimming stripped 6 bases from V and 5 bases from J, with 8 bases between. The CDR3 totals 12 residues. Germline V gives CDR1 SNHLY, CDR2 FYNNEI.

The J gene is TRBJ1-5, the V gene TRBV6-2 or TRBV6-3; D gene uncertain. V lost 6 bases to trimming and J lost 4 bases, with 7 bases between them. This CDR3 has 12 residues. Per the germline V gene, CDR1 is MNHEY and CDR2 is SVGEGT. The CDR3 region has the DNA TGTGCCAGCAGGTATCTGAATCAGCCCCAGCATTTT. Its protein product is CASRYLNQPQHF.

This clonotype turned up a few times. The V call is TRBV2, the J call TRBJ1-1; D unclear. The germline V and J ends were trimmed by 6 bases and 4 bases, with 18 bases remaining between them. The V gene's germline CDR1 is SNHLY and CDR2 FYNNEI. The CDR3 totals 15 residues. CDR3 amino acids: CASRSESGGGTEAFF. The CDR3 DNA follows: TGTGCCAGCAGATCAGAATCCGGAGGCGGCACTGAAGCTTTCTTT.